This is a list of T cell receptor beta chains from one sample in a study of blood T cell repertoires in COVID-19. Clones were read by immunoSEQ multiplex PCR, and TCRdb kept only the in-frame ones, dropping some. The data show some 220,000 clones, around 85% seen once. The specimen sequenced was peripheral blood. Every receptor here comes from a woman in her 70s with COVID-19, enrolled during active disease. CDR3s include the opening cysteine and the closing phenylalanine or tryptophan. A D gene is named only where the DNA matches it firmly. A row's size may be missing; if present it is once, few, many or a size class.

V: TRBV7-9
J: TRBJ1-2
D: .
size: .
DNA: TGTGCCAGCAGCTTAGCATTATCCGGGTATGGCTACACCTTC
CDR3: CASSLALSGYGYTF

V: TRBV6-2/TRBV6-3
J: TRBJ1-2
D: TRBD1
size: .
DNA: TGTGCCAGCAGCCTCGGGACAGAAGTCTATGGCTACACCTTC
CDR3: CASSLGTEVYGYTF

V: TRBV19
J: TRBJ1-4
D: TRBD1
size: .
DNA: TGTGCCAGTAGTTCGCCGGGACAGCCTAATGAAAAACTGTTTTTT
CDR3: CASSSPGQPNEKLFF

V: TRBV2
J: TRBJ1-1
D: .
size: .
DNA: TGTGCCAGCAGTGAAGGAGGAGGGCAGGGTTGGGGGACTGAAGCTTTCTTT
CDR3: CASSEGGGQGWGTEAFF

V: TRBV11-3
J: TRBJ2-1
D: TRBD2
size: .
DNA: TGTGCCAGCAGCTTAGGGGGACTAGGGGGCAATGAGCAGTTCTTC
CDR3: CASSLGGLGGNEQFF

V: TRBV6-6
J: TRBJ1-2
D: .
size: .
DNA: TGTGCCAGCAGTCCGACAGAGCAGGTGGGCTACACCTTC
CDR3: CASSPTEQVGYTF

V: TRBV5-4
J: TRBJ1-6
D: TRBD1
size: .
DNA: TGTGCCAGCAGCTTCACGCCGGGACAGCGTGTGGGTTCCTATAATTCACCCCTCCACTTT
CDR3: CASSFTPGQRVGSYNSPLHF

V: TRBV30
J: TRBJ1-2
D: .
size: .
DNA: TGTGCCTGGAGTGTAGGAGGGATCCACTATGGCTACACCTTC
CDR3: CAWSVGGIHYGYTF

V: TRBV7-8
J: TRBJ1-1
D: TRBD1
size: .
DNA: TGTGCCAGCAGCCGGGGACAGGGAAAGAACACTGAAGCTTTCTTT
CDR3: CASSRGQGKNTEAFF

V: TRBV9
J: TRBJ2-3
D: .
size: once
DNA: TGTGCCAGCAGCGTAGGGACGTCAGGGGATACAGATACGCAGTATTTT
CDR3: CASSVGTSGDTDTQYF

V: TRBV18
J: TRBJ1-6
D: .
size: .
DNA: TGTGCCAGCTCACTCGGTCTCAATTCACCCCTCCACTTT
CDR3: CASSLGLNSPLHF

V: TRBV19
J: TRBJ1-1
D: .
size: .
DNA: TGTGCCAGTAGTCCCGAGGGGGGGAGGAACACTGAAGCTTTCTTT
CDR3: CASSPEGGRNTEAFF

V: TRBV9
J: TRBJ2-7
D: .
size: .
DNA: TGTGCCAGCAGCCGAGGGGGGGCGGAGCAGTACTTC
CDR3: CASSRGGAEQYF

V: TRBV7-2
J: TRBJ1-6
D: TRBD1
size: few
DNA: TGTGCCAGCAGCTTAGCAAGGGGGCAAGAGCTCCACTTT
CDR3: CASSLARGQELHF

V: TRBV19
J: TRBJ1-2
D: TRBD1
size: .
DNA: TGTGCCAGTAGAGAGAGCTGGACAGGCTATGGCTACACCTTC
CDR3: CASRESWTGYGYTF

V: TRBV25-1
J: TRBJ1-5
D: .
size: .
DNA: TGTGCCAGCAGTGAGTCGGATCAGCCCCAGCATTTT
CDR3: CASSESDQPQHF

V: TRBV9
J: TRBJ2-5
D: TRBD2
size: .
DNA: TGTGCCAGCAGCGTAGCGGGGGGAAAAGAGACCCAGTACTTC
CDR3: CASSVAGGKETQYF

V: TRBV7-4
J: TRBJ2-1
D: .
size: .
DNA: TGTGCCAGCAGCTTAAAGTTAGCGGCCCCTTTATACAATGAGCAGTTCTTC
CDR3: CASSLKLAAPLYNEQFF

V: TRBV6-5
J: TRBJ1-2
D: TRBD1
size: .
DNA: TGTGCCAGCAGGGGGACAGGGGCGGTTTATGGCTACACCTTC
CDR3: CASRGTGAVYGYTF

V: TRBV12-5
J: TRBJ1-5
D: TRBD1
size: once
DNA: TGTGCTAGTGGGCCACAGGGGAGCAATCAGCCCCAGCATTTT
CDR3: CASGPQGSNQPQHF

V: TRBV19
J: TRBJ1-3
D: TRBD1
size: .
DNA: TGTGCCAGTAGTATAGAGGACAGGCGCTCTGGAAACACCATATATTTT
CDR3: CASSIEDRRSGNTIYF

V: TRBV19
J: TRBJ2-2
D: .
size: few
DNA: TGTGCCAGTAGTATGGGGCAGGCCAACACCGGGGAGCTGTTTTTT
CDR3: CASSMGQANTGELFF

V: TRBV12-5
J: TRBJ1-5
D: TRBD1
size: .
DNA: TGTGCTAGTGGTTCAAATTGGGGGACAGGGTGGAGGGATAGCAATCAGCCCCAGCATTTT
CDR3: CASGSNWGTGWRDSNQPQHF

V: TRBV19
J: TRBJ1-4
D: .
size: .
DNA: TGTGCCAGTAGTATCCAGGCAGAAAAACTGTTTTTT
CDR3: CASSIQAEKLFF

V: TRBV11-1
J: TRBJ1-1
D: .
size: .
DNA: TGTGCCACTGGTCGGGGGAGGAACACTGAAGCTTTCTTT
CDR3: CATGRGRNTEAFF

V: TRBV7-8
J: TRBJ2-7
D: TRBD2
size: .
DNA: TGTGCCAGCAGCAAGGGACTAGCGGGAGTAGGGTCCTACGAGCAGTACTTC
CDR3: CASSKGLAGVGSYEQYF

V: TRBV24-1
J: TRBJ1-5
D: TRBD1
size: .
DNA: TGTGCCACCGCGGACAGGAATAATCAGCCCCAGCATTTT
CDR3: CATADRNNQPQHF

V: TRBV7-8
J: TRBJ2-7
D: .
size: few
DNA: TGTGCCAGCAGCTTAGTAGTCTCCTACGAGCAGTACTTC
CDR3: CASSLVVSYEQYF

V: TRBV28
J: TRBJ1-5
D: .
size: .
DNA: TGTGCCAGCAGCTCATCATCAGGGGGCAATCAGCCCCAGCATTTT
CDR3: CASSSSSGGNQPQHF

V: TRBV30
J: TRBJ1-1
D: TRBD1
size: .
DNA: TGTGCCTTCTCAGGGGGGAACACTGAAGCTTTCTTT
CDR3: CAFSGGNTEAFF